The source of this T cell receptor (beta chain) is a study of beta chain features in type 1 diabetes. Overall study results and limits: Sequencing used cDNA, and cells with high TCR expression could therefore be over-represented. Naive, central memory and regulatory TCRB repertoires appeared more similar among patients than healthy donors. More deletions and fewer insertions at VDJ junctions were seen in type 1 diabetes patients.

The CDR3 runs to 14 residues. CDR1 is MDHEN and CDR2 is SYDVKM in the germline V gene. The ends lost 2 bases at V and 3 bases at J; junction bases unmatched: 1. Of note for this clone: Antigen unknown.

The single heparinised draw taken from each donor contained around 110 mL of blood on average. The entirety of the isolated RNA underwent reverse transcription, so expressed TCRB transcripts were sequenced. Assay used: immunoSEQ multiplex PCR; TCRdb lists only in-frame clones, some missing. The sample lists about 360,000 clones, around an eighth occurring once. Sequenced input: naive CD4+ T cells from blood. The TCR was taken from a man between 18 and 29 years old in good health. J is TRBJ2-7 and V is TRBV28; 10 positions agree with TRBD1. CDR3 loop: CASSLRDRGYEQYF. CDR3 bases: TGTGCCAGCAGTTTAAGGGACAGGGGCTACGAGCAGTACTTC.